This T cell receptor (beta chain) comes out of a study of OX40 agonist ivuxolimab in advanced cancers. Some clones are missing from TCRdb's copy, which holds only in-frame ones; the method was immunoSEQ multiplex PCR. The repertoire has more than 45,000 clones, 60% to 80% of them found once; the top ten carry under 3%. The germline V gene has CDR1 MGHRA and CDR2 YSYEKL. This CDR3 has 16 amino acids. V lost 5 bases and J 3 bases, leaving 16 bases between the germline ends. J is TRBJ2-2 and V is TRBV4-1, with a possible D match to TRBD1 (6 bases). The source of this sequence is an adult with an advanced solid tumor such as melanoma, head and neck, liver or kidney cancer. Sequenced material: CD4+ or CD8+ T cells sorted from blood, taken in a trial of the OX40 agonist ivuxolimab. This CDR3 is CASSSGHGLDTGELFF. The CDR3 nucleotides are TGCGCCAGCAGCTCGGGACATGGGCTCGACACCGGGGAGCTGTTTTTT.